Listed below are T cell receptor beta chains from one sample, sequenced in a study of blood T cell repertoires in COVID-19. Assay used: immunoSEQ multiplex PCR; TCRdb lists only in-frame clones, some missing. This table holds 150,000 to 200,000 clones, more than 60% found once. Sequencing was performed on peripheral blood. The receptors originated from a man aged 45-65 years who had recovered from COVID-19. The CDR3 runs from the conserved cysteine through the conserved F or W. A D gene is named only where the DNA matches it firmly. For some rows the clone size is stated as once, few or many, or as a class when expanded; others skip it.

CDR3nt: TGTGCCAGCAGTTTTGGTTTCGGAGAGCAGCCCCAGCATTTT
CDR3aa: CASSFGFGEQPQHF
j_gene: TRBJ1-5
d_gene: NA
abundance: NA
v_gene: TRBV28

CDR3nt: TGTGCCAGCAGGGGACTAGCGGGAGTGTATGAGCAGTTCTTC
CDR3aa: CASRGLAGVYEQFF
j_gene: TRBJ2-1
d_gene: TRBD2
abundance: NA
v_gene: TRBV27

CDR3nt: TGTGCCAGCAGCTCGGGACGGGGACAAGGCCTTAGAGAGCAGTACTTC
CDR3aa: CASSSGRGQGLREQYF
j_gene: TRBJ2-7
d_gene: NA
abundance: NA
v_gene: TRBV7-2

CDR3nt: TGTGCCATCAGTGAGGACAGGGGGCTCCAAGAGACCCAGTACTTC
CDR3aa: CAISEDRGLQETQYF
j_gene: TRBJ2-5
d_gene: TRBD1
abundance: few
v_gene: TRBV10-3

CDR3nt: TGTGCCAGCCGCAGAGAGGGCGACCAAGAGCAGTACTTC
CDR3aa: CASRREGDQEQYF
j_gene: TRBJ2-7
d_gene: NA
abundance: NA
v_gene: TRBV25-1

CDR3nt: TGTGCCAGCAGTTACGCCAGGACAGGGAGGGAGACCCAGTACTTC
CDR3aa: CASSYARTGRETQYF
j_gene: TRBJ2-5
d_gene: TRBD1
abundance: few
v_gene: TRBV6-2/TRBV6-3

CDR3nt: TGTGCTAGTGGTTTGGAGGGACTAGCGGGAACAAAAGAGCAGTTCTTC
CDR3aa: CASGLEGLAGTKEQFF
j_gene: TRBJ2-1
d_gene: TRBD2
abundance: NA
v_gene: TRBV12-5

CDR3nt: TGTGCAAGTCGCTCGCCCCCCTTATGGAGGCATAACTATGGCTACACCTTC
CDR3aa: CASRSPPLWRHNYGYTF
j_gene: TRBJ1-2
d_gene: NA
abundance: NA
v_gene: TRBV12-2

CDR3nt: TGTGCCATCAGTGAGGGAGCGGGAGGAACCCCCTACGAGCAGTACTTC
CDR3aa: CAISEGAGGTPYEQYF
j_gene: TRBJ2-7
d_gene: TRBD2
abundance: few
v_gene: TRBV10-3

CDR3nt: TGTGCCAGCAGTGAACTCACTGAAGCTTTCTTT
CDR3aa: CASSELTEAFF
j_gene: TRBJ1-1
d_gene: NA
abundance: NA
v_gene: TRBV2

CDR3nt: TGTGCCAGCAGCACAACTAGCGGGAGGGCCGGGGGTGGCAATGAGCAGTTCTTC
CDR3aa: CASSTTSGRAGGGNEQFF
j_gene: TRBJ2-1
d_gene: TRBD2
abundance: NA
v_gene: TRBV7-6

CDR3nt: TGTGCCAGCAGCCCGCCGACAGGGAGTATTTACGAGCAGTACTTC
CDR3aa: CASSPPTGSIYEQYF
j_gene: TRBJ2-7
d_gene: NA
abundance: few
v_gene: TRBV21-1

CDR3nt: TGTGCCACCAGTCCCCGGGACAGCTATGGCTACACCTTC
CDR3aa: CATSPRDSYGYTF
j_gene: TRBJ1-2
d_gene: TRBD1
abundance: NA
v_gene: TRBV24-1

CDR3nt: TGTGCCAGCATAAACAGGGGGAACGAGCAGTACTTC
CDR3aa: CASINRGNEQYF
j_gene: TRBJ2-7
d_gene: TRBD1
abundance: NA
v_gene: TRBV27

CDR3nt: TGTGCCAGCAGTAACACAGGTGAAGCTTTCTTT
CDR3aa: CASSNTGEAFF
j_gene: TRBJ1-1
d_gene: NA
abundance: NA
v_gene: TRBV6-5

CDR3nt: TGTGCCAGCAGCCTTAGGAGCGGGGTTTACAATGAGCAGTTCTTC
CDR3aa: CASSLRSGVYNEQFF
j_gene: TRBJ2-1
d_gene: TRBD2
abundance: NA
v_gene: TRBV5-4

CDR3nt: TGTGCCAGTAGTAACCTTGGACAATCAGGGGAGCAGTACTTC
CDR3aa: CASSNLGQSGEQYF
j_gene: TRBJ2-7
d_gene: NA
abundance: NA
v_gene: TRBV19

CDR3nt: TGTGCCAGCAGCCCCGGGTGGTTTACGCAGTATTTT
CDR3aa: CASSPGWFTQYF
j_gene: TRBJ2-3
d_gene: NA
abundance: NA
v_gene: TRBV7-2

CDR3nt: TGTGCCAGCAGCACAAGACAGGGATCATTCGAGCAGTACTTC
CDR3aa: CASSTRQGSFEQYF
j_gene: TRBJ2-7
d_gene: TRBD1
abundance: NA
v_gene: TRBV7-8

CDR3nt: TGTGCCAGCAGTCTCAGGGTTGGGACTGAAGCTTTCTTT
CDR3aa: CASSLRVGTEAFF
j_gene: TRBJ1-1
d_gene: NA
abundance: once
v_gene: TRBV6-5

CDR3nt: TGTGCCAGTAGTATGGCGTGGGCGTCTGCAACTAATGAAAAACTGTTTTTT
CDR3aa: CASSMAWASATNEKLFF
j_gene: TRBJ1-4
d_gene: NA
abundance: NA
v_gene: TRBV19

CDR3nt: TGTGCCTGCTCTCAGACTAGCCCGGAGACCCAGTACTTC
CDR3aa: CACSQTSPETQYF
j_gene: TRBJ2-5
d_gene: TRBD2
abundance: NA
v_gene: TRBV12-3/TRBV12-4

CDR3nt: TGTGCCAGCAGTATTACCGGGAGGTCTGGCTACACCTTC
CDR3aa: CASSITGRSGYTF
j_gene: TRBJ1-2
d_gene: NA
abundance: NA
v_gene: TRBV27

CDR3nt: TGTGCCAGCAGCTTGGTACTAGCGGGAGGGCATGAAGAGACCCAGTACTTC
CDR3aa: CASSLVLAGGHEETQYF
j_gene: TRBJ2-5
d_gene: TRBD2
abundance: NA
v_gene: TRBV5-8

CDR3nt: TGCAGCGGTAGCGGGAGCCTGACGAATGAGCAGTTCTTC
CDR3aa: CSGSGSLTNEQFF
j_gene: TRBJ2-1
d_gene: TRBD2
abundance: NA
v_gene: TRBV29-1

CDR3nt: TGTGCCAGCAGCCAAGATGACAGGGGGTACTCGGCGTGGGTGGAGGACACTGAAGCTTTCTTT
CDR3aa: CASSQDDRGYSAWVEDTEAFF
j_gene: TRBJ1-1
d_gene: TRBD1
abundance: NA
v_gene: TRBV14

CDR3nt: TGTGCCAGCAGCTTAGAAGGAGGGAACTACAATGAGCAGTTCTTC
CDR3aa: CASSLEGGNYNEQFF
j_gene: TRBJ2-1
d_gene: NA
abundance: once
v_gene: TRBV7-2

CDR3nt: TGTGCCAGCAGCCTGCAGGGCCGGGGGGAAAAACTGTTTTTT
CDR3aa: CASSLQGRGEKLFF
j_gene: TRBJ1-4
d_gene: NA
abundance: NA
v_gene: TRBV7-8

CDR3nt: TGCGCCAGTACGACCAGCGGGACAGATACGCAGTATTTT
CDR3aa: CASTTSGTDTQYF
j_gene: TRBJ2-3
d_gene: NA
abundance: NA
v_gene: TRBV5-1

CDR3nt: TGTGCCAGCAGTTACTCTTACAGGAGCTACAATGAGCAGTTCTTC
CDR3aa: CASSYSYRSYNEQFF
j_gene: TRBJ2-1
d_gene: NA
abundance: NA
v_gene: TRBV6-2/TRBV6-3

CDR3nt: TGCAGCGTCGAGATGGACAGGTACACTGAAGCTTTCTTT
CDR3aa: CSVEMDRYTEAFF
j_gene: TRBJ1-1
d_gene: TRBD1
abundance: NA
v_gene: TRBV29-1

CDR3nt: TGTGCCAGCAGCCAGACTAGCGGGAGAAACGGGGAGCTGTTTTTT
CDR3aa: CASSQTSGRNGELFF
j_gene: TRBJ2-2
d_gene: TRBD2
abundance: NA
v_gene: TRBV4-2

CDR3nt: TGCGCCAGCAGCTTGGGATCCCCAAGGACTAGCGGGATGTTCGCGAACACCGGGGAGCTGTTTTTT
CDR3aa: CASSLGSPRTSGMFANTGELFF
j_gene: TRBJ2-2
d_gene: TRBD2
abundance: once
v_gene: TRBV5-1

CDR3nt: TGTGCCAGCAGTGAAATGACAGGTAGCAATCAGCCCCAGCATTTT
CDR3aa: CASSEMTGSNQPQHF
j_gene: TRBJ1-5
d_gene: NA
abundance: NA
v_gene: TRBV6-1

CDR3nt: TGTGCCAGCAGTGCACGCCCCGGGACTAGCGGGAGAGGTTCCTACAATGAGCAGTTCTTC
CDR3aa: CASSARPGTSGRGSYNEQFF
j_gene: TRBJ2-1
d_gene: TRBD2
abundance: NA
v_gene: TRBV27

CDR3nt: TGTGCCAGCAGTGCTGCAGGGGCGTACACTGAAGCTTTCTTT
CDR3aa: CASSAAGAYTEAFF
j_gene: TRBJ1-1
d_gene: NA
abundance: few
v_gene: TRBV2

CDR3nt: TGTGCCAGCAGCGTAGCGTCGAATCGGGAGACCCAGTACTTC
CDR3aa: CASSVASNRETQYF
j_gene: TRBJ2-5
d_gene: NA
abundance: NA
v_gene: TRBV9

CDR3nt: TGTGCCAGCAGCCCAGGGGGGACAGGGATTCAGCCCCAGCATTTT
CDR3aa: CASSPGGTGIQPQHF
j_gene: TRBJ1-5
d_gene: TRBD1
abundance: NA
v_gene: TRBV7-2

CDR3nt: TGTGCCAGCAGCGCGACTTGGATCAGTGAGCAGTTCTTC
CDR3aa: CASSATWISEQFF
j_gene: TRBJ2-1
d_gene: NA
abundance: NA
v_gene: TRBV9

CDR3nt: TGTGCCAGCAGCAAAGGGGACAGGGGCCCGCAGCCCCAGCATTTT
CDR3aa: CASSKGDRGPQPQHF
j_gene: TRBJ1-5
d_gene: NA
abundance: few
v_gene: TRBV21-1

CDR3nt: TGTGCCAGCAGACCTGTGGGAGGGCCAACAGATACGCAGTATTTT
CDR3aa: CASRPVGGPTDTQYF
j_gene: TRBJ2-3
d_gene: TRBD2
abundance: NA
v_gene: TRBV7-3

CDR3nt: TGCAGTGCTAGTGGACTAGCGGCCACCGGGGAGCTGTTTTTT
CDR3aa: CSASGLAATGELFF
j_gene: TRBJ2-2
d_gene: TRBD2
abundance: NA
v_gene: TRBV20-1

CDR3nt: TGTGCCAGCAGCCAAGAACTAGCGGGAGTAACCGGGGAGCTGTTTTTT
CDR3aa: CASSQELAGVTGELFF
j_gene: TRBJ2-2
d_gene: TRBD2
abundance: NA
v_gene: TRBV7-3

CDR3nt: TGTGCCAGCAGCCGCGGACAGAGAGGCTACACCTTC
CDR3aa: CASSRGQRGYTF
j_gene: TRBJ1-2
d_gene: NA
abundance: NA
v_gene: TRBV6-2/TRBV6-3

CDR3nt: TGTGCCAGCAGCCAAGGAAGGGGGAGCACAGATACGCAGTATTTT
CDR3aa: CASSQGRGSTDTQYF
j_gene: TRBJ2-3
d_gene: NA
abundance: NA
v_gene: TRBV4-2

CDR3nt: TGCGCCAGCAGCTTTATCGGGACAGGGGGCGAAAAACTGTTTTTT
CDR3aa: CASSFIGTGGEKLFF
j_gene: TRBJ1-4
d_gene: TRBD1
abundance: NA
v_gene: TRBV5-1

CDR3nt: TGTGCCATCAGTGAGTCAATAGGGGGTATAGCAGATACGCAGTATTTT
CDR3aa: CAISESIGGIADTQYF
j_gene: TRBJ2-3
d_gene: NA
abundance: few
v_gene: TRBV10-3

CDR3nt: TGTGCCAGCAGCCCTCAGACAGGGATGGGCTATGGCTACACCTTC
CDR3aa: CASSPQTGMGYGYTF
j_gene: TRBJ1-2
d_gene: TRBD1
abundance: NA
v_gene: TRBV9